Below, 23 T cell receptor beta chains from the same sample are listed, as sequenced in a study of cytomegalovirus exposure and HLA in healthy donors. Clones were sequenced by immunoSEQ multiplex PCR, and TCRdb holds only the in-frame ones, with some missing. The data contain 65,000 to 75,000 clones, approximately 95% of them singletons. The sequenced sample consisted of PBMCs. These receptors all stem from a man between 18 and 29 years old in good health and CMV-seropositive.

CDR3 amino acids: CSVEEVWGGPRSDTQYF. In DNA form, the CDR3 reads TGCAGCGTTGAAGAAGTCTGGGGCGGTCCTAGATCAGATACGCAGTATTTT. The J gene is TRBJ2-3, the V gene TRBV29-1; TRBD1 might be the D (5 bases). This CDR3 is 17 amino acids long. Germline loops: CDR1 SQVTM, CDR2 ANQGSEA. V shed 0 bases and J shed 4 bases, with 20 bases lying between them.

This chain joins TRBV21-1 and TRBJ1-5. TRBV21-1 is an annotated pseudogene. CDR3 length: 17 residues. The CDR3 reads CASSKRGREGVNQPQHF. The CDR3 DNA reads TGTGCCAGCAGCAAACGAGGCAGGGAGGGGGTCAATCAGCCCCAGCATTTT.

This clone was picked up one time. The J gene is TRBJ1-4, the V gene TRBV2, with D possibly TRBD1 on 5 matching bases. Looked up from germline, CDR1 is SNHLY and CDR2 is FYNNEI. The CDR3 length is 15 residues. Trimming shortened V by 4 bases and J by 8 bases, and 17 bases separated the two germline ends. For the CDR3, the DNA is TGTGCCAGCAGTGTATCGGGCAGGGAAGGCGAAAAACTGTTTTTT. Amino acid sequence: CASSVSGREGEKLFF.

CDR3 amino acids: CASSLGASGRVEQFF. The CDR3 DNA follows: TGTGCCAGCAGCCTAGGGGCTAGCGGGAGGGTTGAGCAGTTCTTC. This chain uses TRBV27 with TRBJ2-1; 12 nucleotides line up with TRBD2. CDR3 length: 15 residues. The junction had 9 bases not matched to a gene; V was cut back by 6 bases and J by 9 bases. Germline CDR1 and CDR2: MNHEY and SMNVEV (reference sequence).

This clone was counted a single time. The chain links TRBV11-2 to TRBJ2-7; a possible D gene is TRBD1 (5 bases). This CDR3 comprises 14 residues. Germline V gene sequence: CDR1 SGHAT, CDR2 FQNNGV. The V end lost 0 bases, the J end lost 4 bases, and 10 bases lay between the germline ends. CDR3 amino acids: CASSLEGRAYEQYF. The CDR3 DNA reads TGTGCCAGCAGCTTAGAAGGCAGGGCGTACGAGCAGTACTTC. The full variable domain, with the rest looked up from reference TRBV11-2 and TRBJ2-7, is EAGVAQSPRYKIIEKRQSVAFWCNPISGHATLYWYQQILGQGPKLLIQFQNNGVVDDSQLPKDRFSAERLKGVDSTLKIQPAKLEDSAVYLCASSLEGRAYEQYFGPGTRLTVT.

The rearrangement uses TRBV5-1 and TRBJ2-3, with 9 bases matching TRBD2. With 1 base clipped from V and 9 bases from J, the junction kept 6 bases outside the gene matches. Germline assignment: CDR1 SGHRS and CDR2 YFSETQ. The CDR3 totals 14 residues. The chain's CDR3 is CASSLIPSGETQYF. Here the CDR3 DNA reads TGCGCCAGCAGCTTGATTCCTAGCGGGGAGACGCAGTATTTT.

The genes are TRBV6-1 and TRBJ2-5, with TRBD2 matching over 12 bases. V trimming: 1 base; J trimming: 1 base; junction bases outside the gene matches: 7. CDR3 length: 18 residues. The V gene's germline CDR1 is MNHNS and CDR2 SASEGT. The CDR3, as DNA: TGTGCCAGCAGTGAAGGGAGGAGGACTAGCGGGGCCCAAGAGACCCAGTACTTC. Protein: CASSEGRRTSGAQETQYF.

This clone was found once. The chain uses TRBV25-1 and TRBJ2-7; 7 positions agree with TRBD2. With 4 bases clipped from V and 2 bases from J, the junction kept 5 bases outside the gene matches. Germline V lookup: CDR1 MGHDK, CDR2 SYGVNS. The CDR3 spans 14 residues. The CDR3 region has the DNA TGTGCCAGCAGTGCAAGGGGACTACCCTACGAGCAGTACTTC. Translated, it gives CASSARGLPYEQYF.

Only one count was recorded for this clone. The rearrangement joins TRBV5-1 to TRBJ2-5; TRBD2 agrees at 8 bases. CDR1 SGHRS and CDR2 YFSETQ come from the germline V gene. V lost 0 bases to trimming and J lost 1 base; unmatched junction nucleotides: 5. This CDR3 region has 16 residues. CDR3 coding DNA: TGCGCCAGCAGCTTGGGCCATAGCGGGACCCAAGAGACCCAGTACTTC. It is translated as CASSLGHSGTQETQYF.

The chain combines TRBV6-5 with TRBJ2-5; perhaps TRBD2 as D (5 bases). CDR3 length: 14 residues. V was pared by 7 bases and J by 4 bases, with 16 bases between. Germline-derived CDR1 and CDR2 are MNHEY and SVGAGI. The CDR3 bases are TGTGCCAGCAAGTTAAAAAGCGAGGGAGAGACCCAGTACTTC. Its translation: CASKLKSEGETQYF.

The chain recombines TRBV5-6 with TRBJ2-7; D not resolved. Trimming took off 6 bases at V and 2 bases at J, with 12 bases between the two ends. CDR3 length: 13 amino acids. Per germline, CDR1 SGHDT and CDR2 YYEEEE. CDR3 DNA: TGTGCCAGCACCGCCGGTAGCACCTACGAGCAGTACTTC. It specifies CASTAGSTYEQYF.

The gene calls are TRBV7-3 and TRBJ2-1, with D possibly TRBD2 on 6 matching bases. This CDR3 contains 12 residues. Germline V gives CDR1 SGHTA, CDR2 FQGTGA. The V and J ends lost 5 bases and 10 bases respectively, with 12 bases between them. CDR3 in DNA: TGTGCCAGCAGCCCCCCTGGGGGGGAGCAGTTCTTC. This encodes CASSPPGGEQFF.

The gene calls are TRBV6-4 and TRBJ2-5; 7 bases are shared with TRBD2. The CDR3 loop spans 14 amino acids. Trimming took 7 bases from V and 2 from J; bases not matched to a gene: 7. CDR1 and CDR2 (germline): MRHNA, SNTAGT. The DNA for the CDR3 is TGTGCCAGCATCCCAGCACTAGCGCAAGAGACCCAGTACTTC. Its translation is CASIPALAQETQYF.

This clone has a single count. The chain recombines TRBV18 with TRBJ1-5, with TRBD1 matching 8 bases. Per germline, CDR1 KGHSH and CDR2 LQKENI. Losses at the gene ends were 6 bases for V and 4 bases for J; bases not matched to a gene: 8. CDR3 size: 15 residues. CDR3 amino acids: CASSPLGTGNQPQHF. In DNA form, the CDR3 reads TGTGCCAGCTCCCCCCTCGGGACAGGTAATCAGCCCCAGCATTTT.

This sequence joins TRBV4-1 and TRBJ2-7; 9 bases agree with TRBD2. Germline CDR1 and CDR2: MGHRA and YSYEKL. This CDR3 is built from 15 residues. V trimming: 0 bases; J trimming: 2 bases; junction bases outside the gene matches: 2. CDR3 residues: CASSQESGGTYEQYF. The CDR3 coding sequence is TGCGCCAGCAGCCAAGAAAGCGGGGGGACCTACGAGCAGTACTTC.

CDR3 in DNA: TGTGCCAGCAGTTTTGGGACACCTAGCACAGATACGCAGTATTTT. Translating it yields CASSFGTPSTDTQYF. The V and J genes are TRBV28 and TRBJ2-3, with a tentative D call TRBD1 (6 bases). The ends were cut back, 3 bases at V and 0 bases at J, with 10 bases in the middle. CDR3 length: 15 residues. CDR1 is MDHEN, CDR2 SYDVKM, per germline.

This clone was detected only once. The CDR3 region has the DNA TGTGCCAGCAGCTTAGTGGGCGGGGTCGTTTCTGGGGCCAACGTCCTGACTTTC. Translated, it gives CASSLVGGVVSGANVLTF. The rearrangement links TRBV7-3 to TRBJ2-6, with D maybe TRBD2 (6 bases). Germline V gene data show CDR1 as SGHTA and CDR2 as FQGTGA. This CDR3 is built from 18 residues. V lost 2 bases, J lost 1 base, and 15 bases lay in between.

This clone appeared a few times. The chain is built from TRBV14 and TRBJ2-7; D unresolved. The germline gives CDR1 SGHDN, CDR2 FVKESK. This CDR3 contains 11 residues. Trimming shortened V by 5 bases and J by 3 bases, and 5 bases separated the two germline ends. CDR3 sequence (DNA): TGTGCCAGCAGCAACTACTACGAGCAGTACTTC. Amino acids: CASSNYYEQYF.

CDR3 sequence (DNA): TGTGCCAGCAGCCGGGGGGCGGGGGACGGCTACACCTTC. Encoded protein: CASSRGAGDGYTF. This chain links TRBV7-2 with TRBJ1-2, with D possibly being TRBD1 (6 bases). V lost 5 bases to trimming and J lost 8 bases, with 15 bases between them. There are 13 residues in the CDR3. From germline, CDR1 is SGHTA and CDR2 FQGNSA.

V is TRBV30 and J is TRBJ1-2, with D possibly TRBD1 on 6 matching bases. This CDR3 spans 13 amino acids. Germline V gene sequence: CDR1 GTSNPN, CDR2 SVGIG (reference sequence). Trimming took off 0 bases at V and 7 bases at J, with 12 bases between the two ends. The CDR3 nucleotides are TGTGCCTGGAGTGTCGCAGGGGACGGTGGCTACACCTTC. Protein sequence: CAWSVAGDGGYTF.

J is TRBJ1-5 and V is TRBV6-6, with D unclear. CDR3 length: 15 residues. The V end lost 3 bases, the J end lost 0 bases, and 9 bases lay between the germline ends. Germline loops: CDR1 MNHNY, CDR2 SVGAGI (reference sequence). The DNA of the CDR3 is TGTGCCAGCAGTTATCGCTACGATAGCAATCAGCCCCAGCATTTT. It yields the protein CASSYRYDSNQPQHF.

This clone was seen once. The rearrangement joins TRBV28 to TRBJ2-6; perhaps TRBD1 as D (5 bases). This CDR3 contains 15 residues. The germline V gene has CDR1 MDHEN and CDR2 SYDVKM. Deletions cut 8 bases from V and 0 bases from J, with 11 bases between. The CDR3 region is CASSSRVSGANVLTF. The CDR3 coding sequence is TGTGCCAGCTCCTCCAGGGTCTCTGGGGCCAACGTCCTGACTTTC.

The chain joins TRBV5-4 to TRBJ2-5; D might be TRBD1 (6 bases). Germline CDR1 and CDR2: SGHNT and YYREEE (reference sequence). V dropped 2 bases and J dropped 3 bases, with 11 bases sitting between them. The CDR3 totals 14 residues. The CDR3 sequence: CASSFSNREETQYF. In DNA, the CDR3 is TGTGCCAGCAGCTTTTCTAACAGGGAAGAGACCCAGTACTTC.